Below, 18 T cell receptor beta chains from the same sample are listed, as sequenced in a study of human versus mouse CDR3 diversity and MHC coevolution. Libraries were prepared by immunoSEQ multiplex PCR; TCRdb keeps only in-frame clonotypes and omits some of them. Counted here are about 83,000 clones, 85% to 95% occurring once; the ten biggest clones make up about 0.14%. Sequenced: naive CD4+ T cells from blood. As to subset: CD45RO-negative CD62L-positive naive CD4 T cells. The origin of the receptors is a person between 25 and 70 years old in good health.

The chain links TRBV27 to TRBJ1-2; D call uncertain. CDR3 length equals 16 residues. Germline V gene lookup returns CDR1 MNHEY and CDR2 SMNVEV (reference sequence). Deletions cut 5 bases from V and 0 bases from J, with 16 bases between. The CDR3 here is CASSGPWGGSNYGYTF. As DNA, the CDR3 is TGTGCCAGCAGTGGACCCTGGGGAGGTTCTAACTATGGCTACACCTTC.

The chain uses TRBV5-6 and TRBJ2-2; D call uncertain. Germline V gives CDR1 SGHDT, CDR2 YYEEEE. Between the trimmed V and J ends, which lost 5 bases and 6 bases, there was a span of 17 bases. The CDR3 is made up of 15 amino acids. The CDR3 DNA reads TGTGCCAGCAGTCGCCCCCGACATATTTCCGGGGAGCTGTTTTTT. Translation gives CASSRPRHISGELFF. The full variable domain, in which reference TRBV5-6 and TRBJ2-2 provide the parts outside the CDR3, is DAGVTQSPTHLIKTRGQQVTLRCSPKSGHDTVSWYQQALGQGPQFIFQYYEEEERQRGNFPDRFSGHQFPNYSSELNVNALLLGDSALYLCASSRPRHISGELFFGEGSRLTVL.

The V call is TRBV19, the J call TRBJ1-2, with D maybe TRBD1 (6 bases). Trimming left V 6 bases short and J 4 bases short, with 12 bases between. This CDR3 is 13 amino acids long. Germline CDR1 LNHDA, CDR2 SQIVND (reference sequence). In DNA, the CDR3 is TGTGCCAGTAGGCTCCAGGGGTCCTATGGCTACACCTTC. It codes for CASRLQGSYGYTF.

This clone was counted once. The chain links TRBV5-1 to TRBJ2-7; 10 nucleotides match TRBD1. V lost 3 bases to trimming and J lost 2 bases; unmatched junction nucleotides: 8. Germline V CDR1 and CDR2: SGHRS, YFSETQ. This CDR3 has 16 residues. CDR3 residues: CASSWSPGQGTYEQYF. As DNA, the CDR3 is TGCGCCAGCAGCTGGTCCCCGGGACAGGGGACCTACGAGCAGTACTTC.

This chain joins TRBV30 and TRBJ1-1; TRBD1 might be the D (6 bases). Trimming removed 1 base from V and 1 base from J, with 10 bases in between. Germline loops: CDR1 GTSNPN, CDR2 SVGIG (reference sequence). The CDR3 consists of 14 residues. The CDR3 DNA reads as TGTGCCTGGAGTGAGGGGGTTGGGAACACTGAAGCTTTCTTT. This encodes CAWSEGVGNTEAFF.

The chain carries TRBV18 and TRBJ2-1; D ambiguous. Germline V CDR1 and CDR2: KGHSH, LQKENI. The CDR3 contains 15 residues. Between the trimmed V and J ends, which lost 0 bases and 5 bases, there was a span of 11 bases. CDR3 in DNA: TGTGCCAGCTCACCACCTGCTAGGAACGACAATGAGCAGTTCTTC. Encoded protein: CASSPPARNDNEQFF.

The gene calls are TRBV6-5 and TRBJ2-7; TRBD1 is a possible D gene (6 bases). V was trimmed by 0 bases and J by 1 base, leaving 10 bases between them. The CDR3 extends over 15 amino acids. The germline CDR1 and CDR2 sequences are MNHEY and SVGAGI. CDR3 sequence: CASSYSNQGSYEQYF. CDR3 sequence (DNA): TGTGCCAGCAGTTACTCGAATCAGGGGTCCTACGAGCAGTACTTC.

This sequence joins TRBV27 and TRBJ1-2; 7 bases fit TRBD1. CDR3 size: 16 residues. Germline V gene data show CDR1 as MNHEY and CDR2 as SMNVEV (reference sequence). The J segment lost 4 bases and the V segment lost 6 bases, leaving 14 bases of the junction unmatched. In nucleotides, the CDR3 is TGTGCCAGCAGCTCAAGAGGGACAGTCCATCTCTATGGCTACACCTTC. Its protein product is CASSSRGTVHLYGYTF.

The chain recombines TRBV15 with TRBJ2-7; TRBD2 is a possible D gene (5 bases). Germline V gene lookup returns CDR1 LNHNV and CDR2 YYDKDF (reference sequence). Trimming pared 5 bases from V and 3 bases from J, leaving 11 bases between. CDR3 length: 13 residues. DNA for the CDR3: TGTGCCACCAGCCCGGACTCATTCTACGAGCAGTACTTC. The encoded protein is CATSPDSFYEQYF.

The gene calls are TRBV7-8 and TRBJ1-2, with 10 bases aligning to TRBD1. V gave up 5 bases and J gave up 4 bases; unmatched junction bases: 1. Germline values: CDR1 SGHVS, CDR2 FQNEAQ. The CDR3 runs 13 residues. Written as DNA, the CDR3 is TGTGCCAGCAGCCGGACAGGGGGCTATGGCTACACCTTC. It is translated as CASSRTGGYGYTF.

The CDR3 is CASSLPGLADSYEQYF. The CDR3, as DNA: TGCGCCAGCAGCTTACCGGGACTAGCGGACTCCTACGAGCAGTACTTC. The chain is built from TRBV5-1 and TRBJ2-7; 11 positions match TRBD2. The germline gives CDR1 SGHRS, CDR2 YFSETQ. The CDR3 extends over 16 amino acids. V gave up 2 bases and J gave up 0 bases; unmatched junction bases: 4.

The rearrangement links TRBV19 to TRBJ1-2, with 11 bases lining up with TRBD1. With V trimmed by 3 bases and J by 6 bases, 6 bases remained unmatched. The CDR3 totals 15 residues. Germline lookup yields CDR1 LNHDA and CDR2 SQIVND (reference sequence). The CDR3 DNA reads TGTGCCAGTAGTATTAACGGACAGGGGGCAAATGGCTACACCTTC. This sequence encodes CASSINGQGANGYTF.

The rearrangement links TRBV19 to TRBJ2-7; 8 nucleotides align to TRBD2. There are 18 residues in the CDR3. Per the germline V gene, CDR1 is LNHDA and CDR2 is SQIVND (reference sequence). J lost 5 bases, V lost 6 bases, and 21 bases had no gene match. CDR3 sequence (DNA): TGTGCCAGTAGCGCGGGTATCGGTACCGGGACTAGGGGCGACGAGCAGTACTTC. This codes for CASSAGIGTGTRGDEQYF.

The J gene is TRBJ1-1, the V gene TRBV6-1; weak D call: TRBD1 (5 bases). Trimming stripped 5 bases from V and 1 base from J, with 14 bases between. This CDR3 has 15 residues. The germline V gene encodes CDR1 MNHNS and CDR2 SASEGT. CDR3 nucleotides: TGTGCCAGCAGTTCGGGTCCAACAGGGAACACTGAAGCTTTCTTT. Its translation: CASSSGPTGNTEAFF.

This clone has more than one count but fewer than ten. The chain recombines TRBV10-3 with TRBJ1-1; tentative D call: TRBD1 (5 bases). CDR1 is ENHRY and CDR2 is SYGVKD in the germline V gene. Between the trimmed V and J ends, which lost 4 bases and 3 bases, there was a span of 12 bases. The CDR3 is 14 residues long. The CDR3 DNA reads as TGTGCCATCAGTGTGCGGGGGGTAGACACTGAAGCTTTCTTT. The encoded protein is CAISVRGVDTEAFF.

The genes are TRBV6-5 and TRBJ1-2, with 10 nucleotides matching TRBD1. This CDR3 is 15 amino acids long. Germline CDR1 and CDR2: MNHEY and SVGAGI. Trimming removed 2 bases from V and 6 bases from J; junction bases left unmatched: 6. CDR3 DNA: TGTGCCAGCAGTTACAACGCGGACAGGGGGGATGGCTACACCTTC. It specifies CASSYNADRGDGYTF.

V is TRBV7-2 and J is TRBJ2-7, with 12 nucleotides matching TRBD2. The CDR3 has 14 residues. V was clipped by 4 bases and J by 3 bases; unmatched bases: 1. CDR1 is SGHTA and CDR2 is FQGNSA in the germline V gene. CDR3 in DNA: TGTGCCAGCAGCTCGACTAGCGGGGGCTACGAGCAGTACTTC. It translates to CASSSTSGGYEQYF.

The chain carries TRBV6-1 and TRBJ1-4, with D tentatively TRBD1 (5 bases). V gave up 4 bases and J gave up 7 bases, with 10 bases separating them. CDR3 length: 13 amino acids. The V gene's germline CDR1 is MNHNS and CDR2 SASEGT. The CDR3 DNA is TGTGCCAGCAGTGCAGGGTTATTTGAAAAACTGTTTTTT. Its protein is CASSAGLFEKLFF.